This T cell receptor beta chain was sequenced in a study of shared clonotypes between healthy human individuals. V was pared by 0 bases and J by 4 bases, with 16 bases between. This CDR3 has 16 residues. Per the germline V gene, CDR1 is SGHNT and CDR2 is YYREEE (reference sequence). Clones were read by immunoSEQ multiplex PCR, and TCRdb kept only the in-frame ones, dropping some. The table has 2 million to 2.5 million clones, about nine tenths seen once; the top ten hold 0.37%. The sample taken for sequencing was naive CD4+ T cells from PBMCs. Specified subset: CD45RA+ positively selected. The receptor comes from a man in his late teens or twenties in good health. Some clones in this sample may be carry-over from other donors' samples. V and J are TRBV5-4 and TRBJ1-2; D is unresolved. In DNA form, the CDR3 reads TGTGCCAGCAGCTTGGCGGGCGAACTCACAATCTATGGCTACACCTTC. Translating it yields CASSLAGELTIYGYTF.